This is a list of T cell receptor beta chains from one sample in a study of cytomegalovirus exposure and HLA in healthy donors. TCRdb keeps only in-frame clones here, not all; method: immunoSEQ multiplex PCR. The data show over 150,000 clones, with 86% seen just once and 2% to 2.5% held by the top ten. The sample comprised PBMCs. The receptor set was obtained from a woman aged 18-29 years in good health and CMV-seronegative. The CDR3 runs from the conserved cysteine through the conserved F or W. Fields, in order: D gene, clone size, J gene, V gene, CDR3 DNA, CDR3 protein. A D gene is named only where the DNA matches it firmly. For some rows the clone size is stated as once, few or many, or as a class when expanded; others skip it.

D gene: TRBD1; clone size: -; J gene: TRBJ2-2; V gene: TRBV4-3; CDR3 DNA: TGCGCCAGCAGCCAAGGGGCAGGGGGTGCCGGGGAGCTGTTTTTT; CDR3 protein: CASSQGAGGAGELFF
D gene: -; clone size: once; J gene: TRBJ2-6; V gene: TRBV27; CDR3 DNA: TGTGCCAGCAAATTTGCGCGTGGGGCCAACGTCCTGACTTTC; CDR3 protein: CASKFARGANVLTF
D gene: TRBD1; clone size: -; J gene: TRBJ1-1; V gene: TRBV29-1; CDR3 DNA: TGCAGCGAGACTGCGGACAGGCCAGAAGCTTTCTTT; CDR3 protein: CSETADRPEAFF
D gene: TRBD2; clone size: -; J gene: TRBJ2-5; V gene: TRBV5-1; CDR3 DNA: TGCGCCAGCAGCCCAGACGCCACCCTAGCGGGAGTAATGGAGACCCAGTACTTC; CDR3 protein: CASSPDATLAGVMETQYF
D gene: TRBD2; clone size: -; J gene: TRBJ2-1; V gene: TRBV10-1; CDR3 DNA: TGCGCCAGCAGTGCCCCGGGAGGACGGGACAATGAGCAGTTCTTC; CDR3 protein: CASSAPGGRDNEQFF
D gene: -; clone size: -; J gene: TRBJ1-3; V gene: TRBV5-1; CDR3 DNA: TGCGCCAGCAGCTTGGCCACAGGGAGAGAAAACACCATATATTTT; CDR3 protein: CASSLATGRENTIYF
D gene: TRBD1; clone size: -; J gene: TRBJ1-2; V gene: TRBV7-9; CDR3 DNA: TGTGCCAGCAGCCGAACTGCTGGGACAGGAGGTAACTATGGCTACACCTTC; CDR3 protein: CASSRTAGTGGNYGYTF
D gene: -; clone size: -; J gene: TRBJ2-7; V gene: TRBV6-5; CDR3 DNA: TGTGCCAGCAGCCTGGCCGGGACAACCTCCTACGAGCAGTACTTC; CDR3 protein: CASSLAGTTSYEQYF
D gene: TRBD2; clone size: -; J gene: TRBJ2-1; V gene: TRBV5-1; CDR3 DNA: TGCGCCAGCAGCCCTGACGGACTAGCCGGGCGCAATGAGCAGTTCTTC; CDR3 protein: CASSPDGLAGRNEQFF
D gene: -; clone size: -; J gene: TRBJ1-1; V gene: TRBV5-1; CDR3 DNA: TGCGCCAGCAGCTATACCGGGACAACGGCTGAAGCTTTCTTT; CDR3 protein: CASSYTGTTAEAFF
D gene: -; clone size: -; J gene: TRBJ1-1; V gene: TRBV11-3; CDR3 DNA: TGTGCCAGCAGCTTAATAGGGGCTAACACTGAAGCTTTCTTT; CDR3 protein: CASSLIGANTEAFF
D gene: TRBD2; clone size: -; J gene: TRBJ2-3; V gene: TRBV2; CDR3 DNA: TGTGCCAGCAGTGATGGTACTAGCGGGAGCCGAGATACGCAGTATTTT; CDR3 protein: CASSDGTSGSRDTQYF
D gene: TRBD1; clone size: -; J gene: TRBJ2-2; V gene: TRBV25-1; CDR3 DNA: TGTGCCAGCAGTGAGGAGCGACAGGGGCGAACGAACACCGGGGAGCTGTTTTTT; CDR3 protein: CASSEERQGRTNTGELFF
D gene: TRBD2; clone size: -; J gene: TRBJ2-2; V gene: TRBV29-1; CDR3 DNA: TGCAGCGTGAGCGGGAGAGTGGCCGGGGAGCTGTTTTTT; CDR3 protein: CSVSGRVAGELFF
D gene: -; clone size: few; J gene: TRBJ1-6; V gene: TRBV5-1; CDR3 DNA: TGCGCCAGCAGCTTCGGAGGGACACCCCTCCACTTT; CDR3 protein: CASSFGGTPLHF
D gene: -; clone size: -; J gene: TRBJ2-1; V gene: TRBV4-3; CDR3 DNA: TGCGCCAGCAGCCAAGGGCTAGCGATACCTTACAATGAGCAGTTCTTC; CDR3 protein: CASSQGLAIPYNEQFF
D gene: TRBD1; clone size: -; J gene: TRBJ1-1; V gene: TRBV6-1; CDR3 DNA: TGTGCCAGCAACAGGGGGGTCATGAACACTGAAGCTTTCTTT; CDR3 protein: CASNRGVMNTEAFF
D gene: -; clone size: -; J gene: TRBJ2-1; V gene: TRBV10-3; CDR3 DNA: TGTGCCATCCAAAGGAGGACTGATACCGATGAGCAGTTCTTC; CDR3 protein: CAIQRRTDTDEQFF
D gene: TRBD1; clone size: -; J gene: TRBJ1-2; V gene: TRBV5-1; CDR3 DNA: TGCGCCAGCAGCTTAGGACCTATGGGGACAGCTAACTATGGCTACACCTTC; CDR3 protein: CASSLGPMGTANYGYTF
D gene: -; clone size: -; J gene: TRBJ1-1; V gene: TRBV6-5; CDR3 DNA: TGTGCCAGCAGTTACTCGAACGGTAACACTGAAGCTTTCTTT; CDR3 protein: CASSYSNGNTEAFF
D gene: -; clone size: -; J gene: TRBJ1-3; V gene: TRBV6-5; CDR3 DNA: TGTGCCAGCAGTTACTCGGGAGGGGGAAACACCATATATTTT; CDR3 protein: CASSYSGGGNTIYF
D gene: TRBD2; clone size: -; J gene: TRBJ2-7; V gene: TRBV19; CDR3 DNA: TGTGCCAGTAGTATGGGAAGGACTAGCGGGAGGATCTACGAGCAGTACTTC; CDR3 protein: CASSMGRTSGRIYEQYF
D gene: -; clone size: -; J gene: TRBJ2-2; V gene: TRBV19; CDR3 DNA: TGTGCCAGTAGTATAGAGGGGGCTCCCACCGGGGAGCTGTTTTTT; CDR3 protein: CASSIEGAPTGELFF
D gene: -; clone size: -; J gene: TRBJ2-7; V gene: TRBV28; CDR3 DNA: TGTGCCAGCACCCCTCAACAGGGATCCTACGAGCAGTACTTC; CDR3 protein: CASTPQQGSYEQYF
D gene: -; clone size: -; J gene: TRBJ1-3; V gene: TRBV7-2; CDR3 DNA: TGTGCCAGCAGCCTCCTTTACTCTGGAAACACCATATATTTT; CDR3 protein: CASSLLYSGNTIYF
D gene: -; clone size: -; J gene: TRBJ2-5; V gene: TRBV7-2; CDR3 DNA: TGTGCCAGCGTGGCTAGCTCAGAGGGAGAGACCCAGTACTTC; CDR3 protein: CASVASSEGETQYF
D gene: TRBD2; clone size: -; J gene: TRBJ2-2; V gene: TRBV7-3; CDR3 DNA: TGTGCCAGCAGCCCAATTCACGCGGGGGCGAACACCGGGGAGCTGTTTTTT; CDR3 protein: CASSPIHAGANTGELFF
D gene: -; clone size: -; J gene: TRBJ1-4; V gene: TRBV29-1; CDR3 DNA: TGCAGCGGCGGTGGGAGTGCAAAACTGTTTTTT; CDR3 protein: CSGGGSAKLFF
D gene: TRBD1; clone size: -; J gene: TRBJ2-7; V gene: TRBV7-9; CDR3 DNA: TGTGCCAGCAGCTTTTCGGGACAGGGGGCGTTCCCCCCGTACTTC; CDR3 protein: CASSFSGQGAFPPYF
D gene: -; clone size: -; J gene: TRBJ1-4; V gene: TRBV7-9; CDR3 DNA: TGTGCCAGACGAACCCCGGACTCTTACCGGACGGCCAGAAATGAAAAACTGTTTTTT; CDR3 protein: CARRTPDSYRTARNEKLFF
D gene: TRBD1; clone size: -; J gene: TRBJ1-3; V gene: TRBV18; CDR3 DNA: TGTGCCAGCTCACCTGGACAGGGCGCTGGAAACACCATATATTTT; CDR3 protein: CASSPGQGAGNTIYF
D gene: -; clone size: few; J gene: TRBJ2-1; V gene: TRBV27; CDR3 DNA: TGTGCCAGCAGCGCTATCACTACTAGGACTGGAGTGTTCTTC; CDR3 protein: CASSAITTRTGVFF
D gene: TRBD2; clone size: -; J gene: TRBJ2-1; V gene: TRBV14; CDR3 DNA: TGTGCCAGCAGCCAAACTAGCGGGACCTACAATGAGCAGTTCTTC; CDR3 protein: CASSQTSGTYNEQFF
D gene: -; clone size: -; J gene: TRBJ1-4; V gene: TRBV19; CDR3 DNA: TGTGCCAGTAGTATAGCTACGACCACAGGGCCCGAGGGGAAACTGTTTTTT; CDR3 protein: CASSIATTTGPEGKLFF
D gene: TRBD1; clone size: -; J gene: TRBJ1-6; V gene: TRBV7-2; CDR3 DNA: TGTGCCAGCAGCTTAGACCAGGGGGTTAATTCACCCCTCCACTTT; CDR3 protein: CASSLDQGVNSPLHF
D gene: TRBD1; clone size: -; J gene: TRBJ2-1; V gene: TRBV19; CDR3 DNA: TGTGCCAGTAGTGGGGGACAGGGGAGCGATGAGCAGTTCTTC; CDR3 protein: CASSGGQGSDEQFF
D gene: -; clone size: -; J gene: TRBJ2-6; V gene: TRBV27; CDR3 DNA: TGTGCCAGCAGCCAGGGTCCCGGGGCCAACGTCCTGACTTTC; CDR3 protein: CASSQGPGANVLTF
D gene: -; clone size: few; J gene: TRBJ1-6; V gene: TRBV6-1; CDR3 DNA: TGTGCCAGCCAGGTCGGTCTTGATTCACCCCTCCACTTT; CDR3 protein: CASQVGLDSPLHF
D gene: TRBD1; clone size: -; J gene: TRBJ2-1; V gene: TRBV19; CDR3 DNA: TGTGCCAGTAGTACCCGGACAGGGGGGCCGGGTGAGCAGTTCTTC; CDR3 protein: CASSTRTGGPGEQFF
D gene: TRBD1; clone size: -; J gene: TRBJ1-5; V gene: TRBV9; CDR3 DNA: TGTGCCAGCAGCGAGGGGACAGGGGGGAGCAATCAGCCCCAGCATTTT; CDR3 protein: CASSEGTGGSNQPQHF
D gene: TRBD1; clone size: -; J gene: TRBJ1-5; V gene: TRBV7-2; CDR3 DNA: TGTGCCAGCAGCCAAAACAGGGGGCATCAGCCCCAGCATTTT; CDR3 protein: CASSQNRGHQPQHF